This T cell receptor beta chain is drawn from a study of T cells in Graves' hyperthyroidism and ophthalmopathy. The CDR3 has 16 amino acids. The germline gives CDR1 SGHRS, CDR2 YFSETQ. This clonotype was seen once. Sequence at one end of the junction differs from germline and may be a read error. RNA transcripts yielded amplified TCR beta CDR3 regions. First-round RT-PCR targeting the TCR CDR3 was performed with the HTBI primer set. Using its own MiXCR run on the multiplex PCR reads, TCRdb lists one record per CDR3 protein. The sample contains roughly 96,000 distinct CDR3 sequences, 51% of which appear only once.

This clonotype was sampled from a woman aged 40 to 50 with Graves' hyperthyroidism. Material for sequencing was blood. The rearrangement joins TRBV5-1 to TRBJ2-7; maybe TRBD1 (5 bases). CDR3 in amino acids: CASSPTDPNLPYEQYF. The DNA for the CDR3 is TGTGCCAGCAGCCCGACAGACCCTAATTTACCCTACGAGCAGTACTTC. The full variable domain, in which reference TRBV5-1 and TRBJ2-7 provide the parts outside the CDR3, is KAGVTQTPRYLIKTRGQQVTLSCSPISGHRSVSWYQQTPGQGLQFLFEYFSETQRNKGNFPGRFSGRQFSNSRSEMNVSTLELGDSALYLCASSPTDPNLPYEQYFGPGTRLTVT.